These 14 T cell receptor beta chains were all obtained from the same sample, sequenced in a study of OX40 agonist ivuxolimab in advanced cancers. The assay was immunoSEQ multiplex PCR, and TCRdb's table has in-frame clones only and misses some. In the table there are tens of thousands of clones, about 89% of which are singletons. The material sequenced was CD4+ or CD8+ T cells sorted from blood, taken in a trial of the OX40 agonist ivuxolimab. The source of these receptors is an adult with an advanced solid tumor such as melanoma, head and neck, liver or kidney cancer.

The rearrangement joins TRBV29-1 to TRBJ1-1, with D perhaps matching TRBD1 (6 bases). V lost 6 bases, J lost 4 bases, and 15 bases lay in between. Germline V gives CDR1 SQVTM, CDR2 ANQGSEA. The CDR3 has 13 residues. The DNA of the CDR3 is TGCAGCGTCGCCACAGGGTTCGGCACTGAAGCTTTCTTT. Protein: CSVATGFGTEAFF.

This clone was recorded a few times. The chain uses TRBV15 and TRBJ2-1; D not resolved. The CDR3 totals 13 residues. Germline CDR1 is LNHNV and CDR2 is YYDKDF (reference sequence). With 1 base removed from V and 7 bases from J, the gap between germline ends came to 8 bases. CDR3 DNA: TGTGCCACCAGCAGAGCTAGGGCGAATGAGCAGTTCTTC. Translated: CATSRARANEQFF.

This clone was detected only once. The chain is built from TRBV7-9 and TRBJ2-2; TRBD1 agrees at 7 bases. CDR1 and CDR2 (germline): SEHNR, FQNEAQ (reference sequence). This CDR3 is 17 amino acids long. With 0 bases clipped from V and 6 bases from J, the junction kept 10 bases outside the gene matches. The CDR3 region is CASSLAYRRGQAGELFF. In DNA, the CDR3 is TGTGCCAGCAGCTTAGCGTACAGAAGGGGGCAGGCCGGGGAGCTGTTTTTT.

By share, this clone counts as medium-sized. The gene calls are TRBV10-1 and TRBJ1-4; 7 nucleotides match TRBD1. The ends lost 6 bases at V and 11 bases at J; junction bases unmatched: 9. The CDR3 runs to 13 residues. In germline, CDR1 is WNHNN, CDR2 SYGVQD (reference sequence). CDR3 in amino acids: CASSLDRAGKLFF. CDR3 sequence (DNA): TGCGCCAGCAGCCTTGACAGGGCCGGGAAACTGTTTTTT.

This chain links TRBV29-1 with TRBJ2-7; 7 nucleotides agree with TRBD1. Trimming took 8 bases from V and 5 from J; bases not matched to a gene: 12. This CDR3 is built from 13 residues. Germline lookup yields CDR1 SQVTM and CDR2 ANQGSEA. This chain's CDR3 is CSTAGTAGNEQYF. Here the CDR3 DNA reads TGCAGCACTGCCGGGACAGCAGGCAACGAGCAGTACTTC.

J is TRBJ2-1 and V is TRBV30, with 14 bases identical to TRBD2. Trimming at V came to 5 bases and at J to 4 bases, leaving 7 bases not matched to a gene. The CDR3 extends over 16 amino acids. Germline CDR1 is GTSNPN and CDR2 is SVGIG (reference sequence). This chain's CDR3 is CAWGGTSGSIYNEQFF. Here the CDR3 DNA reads TGTGCCTGGGGGGGGACTAGCGGGAGTATATACAATGAGCAGTTCTTC.

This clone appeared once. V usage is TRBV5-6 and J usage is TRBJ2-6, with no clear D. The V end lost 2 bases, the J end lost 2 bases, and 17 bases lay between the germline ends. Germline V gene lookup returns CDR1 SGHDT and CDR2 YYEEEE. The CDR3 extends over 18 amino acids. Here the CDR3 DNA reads TGTGCCAGCAGCTTAGGCAGCCTGCTAATTACTGGGGCCAACGTCCTGACTTTC. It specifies CASSLGSLLITGANVLTF. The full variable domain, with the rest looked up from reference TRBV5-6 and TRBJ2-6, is DAGVTQSPTHLIKTRGQQVTLRCSPKSGHDTVSWYQQALGQGPQFIFQYYEEEERQRGNFPDRFSGHQFPNYSSELNVNALLLGDSALYLCASSLGSLLITGANVLTFGAGSRLTVL.

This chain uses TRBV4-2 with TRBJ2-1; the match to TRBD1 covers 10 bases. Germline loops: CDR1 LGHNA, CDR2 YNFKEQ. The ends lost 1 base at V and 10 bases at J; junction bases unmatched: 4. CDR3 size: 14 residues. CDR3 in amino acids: CASSQVGTGVEQFF. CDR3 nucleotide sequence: TGTGCCAGCAGCCAAGTTGGGACAGGGGTGGAGCAGTTCTTC.

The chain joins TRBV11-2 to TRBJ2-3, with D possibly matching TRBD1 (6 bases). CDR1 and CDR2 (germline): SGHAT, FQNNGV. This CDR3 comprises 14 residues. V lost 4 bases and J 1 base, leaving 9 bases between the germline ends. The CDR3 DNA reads TGTGCCAGCAGCTCGACAGGAGGCACAGATACGCAGTATTTT. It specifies CASSSTGGTDTQYF.

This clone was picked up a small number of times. The DNA for the CDR3 is TGCGCCAGCAGCTTACAGCCTGGGGACACTGAAGCTTTCTTT. Protein: CASSLQPGDTEAFF. The V and J genes are TRBV4-1 and TRBJ1-1, with D unresolved. The CDR3 has 14 residues. The V end was cut by 5 bases, the J end by 3 bases, with 13 bases between. Germline CDR1 and CDR2: MGHRA and YSYEKL.

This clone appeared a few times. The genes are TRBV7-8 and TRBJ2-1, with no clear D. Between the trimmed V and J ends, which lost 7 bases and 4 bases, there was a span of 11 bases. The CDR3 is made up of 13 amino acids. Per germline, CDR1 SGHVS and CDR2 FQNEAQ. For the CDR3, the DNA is TGTGCCAGCACGCGGCCAACTTACAATGAGCAGTTCTTC. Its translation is CASTRPTYNEQFF. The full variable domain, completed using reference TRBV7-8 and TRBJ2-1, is GAGVSQSPRYKVAKRGQDVALRCDPISGHVSLFWYQQALGQGPEFLTYFQNEAQLDKSGLPSDRFFAERPEGSVSTLKIQRTQQEDSAVYLCASTRPTYNEQFFGPGTRLTVL.

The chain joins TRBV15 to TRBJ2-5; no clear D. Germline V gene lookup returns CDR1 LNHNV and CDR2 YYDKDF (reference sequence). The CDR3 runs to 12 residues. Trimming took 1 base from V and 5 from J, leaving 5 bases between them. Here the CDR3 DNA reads TGTGCCACCAGCAGAGCCGGTGAGACCCAGTACTTC. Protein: CATSRAGETQYF.

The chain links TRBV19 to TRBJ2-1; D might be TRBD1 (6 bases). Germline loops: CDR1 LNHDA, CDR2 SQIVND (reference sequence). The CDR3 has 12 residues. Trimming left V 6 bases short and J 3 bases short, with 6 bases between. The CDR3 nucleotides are TGTGCCAGTAGGACAGGCTACAATGAGCAGTTCTTC. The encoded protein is CASRTGYNEQFF.

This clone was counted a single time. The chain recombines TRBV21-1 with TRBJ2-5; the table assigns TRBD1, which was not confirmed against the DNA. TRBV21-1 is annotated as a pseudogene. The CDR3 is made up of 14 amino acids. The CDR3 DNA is TGTGCCAGCCTTACAAGGGGTGGGCAAGAGACCCAGTACTTC. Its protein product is CASLTRGGQETQYF.